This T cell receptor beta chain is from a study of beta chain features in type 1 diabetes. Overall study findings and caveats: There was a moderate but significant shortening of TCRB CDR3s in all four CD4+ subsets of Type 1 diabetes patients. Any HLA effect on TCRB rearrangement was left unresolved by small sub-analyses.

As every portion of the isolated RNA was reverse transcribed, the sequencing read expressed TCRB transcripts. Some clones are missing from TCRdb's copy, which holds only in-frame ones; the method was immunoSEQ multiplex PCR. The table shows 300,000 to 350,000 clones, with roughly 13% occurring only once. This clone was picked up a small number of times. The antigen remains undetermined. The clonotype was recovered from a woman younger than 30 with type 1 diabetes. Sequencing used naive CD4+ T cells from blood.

The CDR3 DNA is TGTGCCAGCAGCTTCGGAGGAGTAGCGGGAGTGGAGACCCAGTACTTC. The encoded protein is CASSFGGVAGVETQYF. The chain employs TRBV5-6 and TRBJ2-5; 9 nucleotides align to TRBD2. Trimming removed 2 bases from V and 5 bases from J; junction bases left unmatched: 10. The CDR3 spans 16 residues. CDR1 is SGHDT and CDR2 is YYEEEE in the germline V gene.